One sample yielded the 30 T cell receptor beta chains listed below, sequenced in a study of identifying expanded T cells in peripheral blood (dated by TCRdb to about 2019). Libraries came from the immunoSEQ multiplex PCR assay. TCRdb stores this immuneACCESS table with in-frame sequences only. Part of the clones is absent; in the studies checked, under half of the shortfall reflects unresolved V genes, and no reason is known for the rest. The sample records around 130,000 clones, 75% to 90% of which are singletons. Roughly 8% of the sample is held by the ten biggest clonotypes. The specimen was blood. These receptors came from a person aged 18 to 75 in good health.

This clone was detected only once. J is TRBJ2-7 and V is TRBV6-1; TRBD2 agrees at 13 bases. Germline V gene sequence: CDR1 MNHNS, CDR2 SASEGT. The CDR3 length is 14 residues. Trimming removed 7 bases from V and 2 bases from J; junction bases left unmatched: 2. For the CDR3, the DNA is TGTGCCAGCATTACTAGCGGGGGGGCCTACGAGCAGTACTTC. It yields the protein CASITSGGAYEQYF.

The V gene is TRBV9, the J gene TRBJ2-3, with no clear D. Germline V lookup: CDR1 SGDLS, CDR2 YYNGEE. Trimming pared 5 bases from V and 2 bases from J, leaving 18 bases between. There are 16 residues in the CDR3. The CDR3 region has the DNA TGTGCCAGCAGGGAGACCGATTTTAGGCCCACAGATACGCAGTATTTT. Its translation is CASRETDFRPTDTQYF.

This sequence joins TRBV7-3 and TRBJ2-1; no definite D call. The CDR3 loop spans 12 amino acids. V was cut by 5 bases and J by 12 bases, with 14 bases left in between. Per the germline V gene, CDR1 is SGHTA and CDR2 is FQGTGA. The CDR3 protein is CASSQDAVGQFF. The CDR3 bases are TGTGCCAGCAGCCAAGACGCGGTCGGGCAGTTCTTC.

The genes are TRBV5-1 and TRBJ2-7; 7 bases match TRBD2. This CDR3 has 13 residues. With V trimmed by 5 bases and J by 4 bases, 6 bases remained unmatched. Germline V CDR1 and CDR2: SGHRS, YFSETQ. The DNA for the CDR3 is TGCGCCAGCAGAGCGGGACTAACGTACGAGCAGTACTTC. Its translation: CASRAGLTYEQYF.

The chain carries TRBV11-2 and TRBJ2-3; D gene unclear. This CDR3 has 16 residues. CDR1 is SGHAT, CDR2 FQNNGV, per germline. The V end lost 3 bases, the J end lost 4 bases, and 17 bases lay between the germline ends. The CDR3: CASSFLSGLSSDTQYF. CDR3 nucleotides: TGTGCCAGCAGCTTTCTATCGGGCTTAAGCTCAGATACGCAGTATTTT. Full variable domain (remainder filled in from reference TRBV11-2 and TRBJ2-3): EAGVAQSPRYKIIEKRQSVAFWCNPISGHATLYWYQQILGQGPKLLIQFQNNGVVDDSQLPKDRFSAERLKGVDSTLKIQPAKLEDSAVYLCASSFLSGLSSDTQYFGPGTRLTVL.

A few counts support this clone. This chain uses TRBV7-2 with TRBJ1-6; D perhaps matches TRBD1 (5 bases). The V end was cut by 1 base, the J end by 9 bases, with 10 bases between. The CDR3 has 14 residues. The germline CDR1 and CDR2 sequences are SGHTA and FQGNSA. In DNA, the CDR3 is TGTGCCAGCAGCTTAGAGGGGAGATCTTCACCCCTCCACTTT. Translating it yields CASSLEGRSSPLHF.

This chain connects TRBV5-1 to TRBJ1-1, with D hard to call. Trimming took 4 bases from V and 0 from J, leaving 7 bases between them. CDR1 is SGHRS and CDR2 is YFSETQ in the germline V gene. CDR3 length: 13 amino acids. The CDR3 DNA is TGCGCCAGCAGCCTTGACATGAACACTGAAGCTTTCTTT. Its translation is CASSLDMNTEAFF. The full variable domain, completed using reference TRBV5-1 and TRBJ1-1, is KAGVTQTPRYLIKTRGQQVTLSCSPISGHRSVSWYQQTPGQGLQFLFEYFSETQRNKGNFPGRFSGRQFSNSRSEMNVSTLELGDSALYLCASSLDMNTEAFFGQGTRLTVV.

The genes are TRBV19 and TRBJ1-2; 7 positions agree with TRBD1. The ends lost 6 bases at V and 2 bases at J; junction bases unmatched: 6. This CDR3 has 14 amino acids. From germline, CDR1 is LNHDA and CDR2 SQIVND (reference sequence). CDR3 sequence: CASRAGQPNYGYTF. The DNA of the CDR3 is TGTGCCAGTAGAGCGGGACAGCCGAACTATGGCTACACCTTC.

The chain is built from TRBV2 and TRBJ2-5; 11 nucleotides agree with TRBD1. The germline CDR1 and CDR2 sequences are SNHLY and FYNNEI. The junction had 2 bases not matched to a gene; V was cut back by 4 bases and J by 4 bases. This CDR3 region has 14 residues. CDR3 DNA sequence: TGTGCCAGCAGTGTGGACAGGGGGCGAGAGACCCAGTACTTC. Amino acid sequence: CASSVDRGRETQYF.

V usage is TRBV14 and J usage is TRBJ2-3, with 8 bases matching TRBD1. The germline V gene has CDR1 SGHDN and CDR2 FVKESK. This CDR3 is 16 amino acids long. Trimming cost V 0 bases and J 3 bases; bases outside gene matches: 5. The CDR3 nucleotides are TGTGCCAGCAGCCAAGATTTCGACAGGGGTACAGATACGCAGTATTTT. It translates to CASSQDFDRGTDTQYF. Looking up the rest from reference TRBV14 and TRBJ2-3 gives the full variable domain: EAGVTQFPSHSVIEKGQTVTLRCDPISGHDNLYWYRRVMGKEIKFLLHFVKESKQDESGMPNNRFLAERTGGTYSTLKVQPAELEDSGVYFCASSQDFDRGTDTQYFGPGTRLTVL.

This chain uses TRBV19 with TRBJ2-7; 9 nucleotides match TRBD1. V gave up 6 bases and J gave up 0 bases; unmatched junction bases: 6. Germline CDR1 and CDR2: LNHDA and SQIVND (reference sequence). This CDR3 comprises 15 residues. The CDR3 nucleotides are TGTGCCAGTAGGACCGGGACAGGGAGCTCCTACGAGCAGTACTTC. As protein: CASRTGTGSSYEQYF.

The J gene is TRBJ2-3, the V gene TRBV7-3, with D possibly matching TRBD2 (6 bases). Looked up from germline, CDR1 is SGHTA and CDR2 is FQGTGA. V lost 5 bases, J lost 1 base, and 7 bases lay in between. The CDR3 runs 13 residues. In DNA form, the CDR3 reads TGTGCCAGCAGCAGGAGGGGCACAGATACGCAGTATTTT. The encoded protein is CASSRRGTDTQYF.

This chain uses TRBV20-1 with TRBJ2-1, with no clear D. This CDR3 has 11 amino acids. Germline-derived CDR1 and CDR2 are DFQATT and SNEGSKA (reference sequence). V lost 5 bases and J lost 3, with 5 bases in between. In DNA form, the CDR3 reads TGCAGTGCTTCAGACTACAATGAGCAGTTCTTC. Its translation is CSASDYNEQFF.

CDR3 region: CSGKQGASTDTQYF. CDR3 sequence (DNA): TGCAGCGGAAAACAGGGGGCAAGCACAGATACGCAGTATTTT. The V call is TRBV29-1, the J call TRBJ2-3; 9 nucleotides line up with TRBD1. The germline V gene has CDR1 SQVTM and CDR2 ANQGSEA. V was clipped by 7 bases and J by 0 bases; unmatched bases: 5. The CDR3 is made up of 14 amino acids.

This rearrangement joins TRBV27 to TRBJ2-5; maybe TRBD2 (6 bases). Trimming cost V 4 bases and J 2 bases, with 11 bases left between them. CDR1 and CDR2 from the germline V gene are MNHEY and SMNVEV (reference sequence). CDR3 length: 14 residues. The CDR3 DNA reads TGTGCCAGCAGTTGGGGCGGGACTCAAGAGACCCAGTACTTC. Translation: CASSWGGTQETQYF.

This chain links TRBV5-4 with TRBJ2-7; a weak D match, TRBD2 (6 bases). The V gene's germline CDR1 is SGHNT and CDR2 YYREEE (reference sequence). V gave up 0 bases and J gave up 3 bases, with 16 bases separating them. CDR3 length equals 16 residues. DNA for the CDR3: TGTGCCAGCAGCTTGGCCAGAGGCGGGAAGAACTACGAGCAGTACTTC. Translating it yields CASSLARGGKNYEQYF.

CDR3 sequence (DNA): TGTGCCAGCAGTGAAAGGGTTCTAGCGGGAGTTAATACGCAGTATTTT. Translating gives CASSERVLAGVNTQYF. The rearrangement uses TRBV6-1 and TRBJ2-3, with 10 nucleotides matching TRBD2. Germline CDR1 is MNHNS and CDR2 is SASEGT. The CDR3 contains 16 residues. With V trimmed by 2 bases and J by 7 bases, 9 bases remained unmatched.

V is TRBV9 and J is TRBJ2-1, with a tentative D call TRBD2 (5 bases). CDR1 and CDR2 (germline): SGDLS, YYNGEE. The CDR3 loop spans 13 amino acids. V was cut by 3 bases and J by 10 bases, with 14 bases left in between. The CDR3 sequence: CASSANEGGEQFF. The CDR3 DNA sequence: TGTGCCAGCAGCGCAAACGAGGGCGGGGAGCAGTTCTTC. Looking up the rest from reference TRBV9 and TRBJ2-1 gives the full variable domain: DSGVTQTPKHLITATGQRVTLRCSPRSGDLSVYWYQQSLDQGLQFLIQYYNGEERAKGNILERFSAQQFPDLHSELNLSSLELGDSALYFCASSANEGGEQFFGPGTRLTVL.

The sample holds one count of this clone. The chain joins TRBV11-1 to TRBJ1-1; D not certain. Deletions cut 4 bases from V and 7 bases from J, with 10 bases between. Germline CDR1 reads SGHAT; CDR2 reads FQDESV (reference sequence). This CDR3 has 12 amino acids. The CDR3 is CASSYGPGEAFF. Here the CDR3 DNA reads TGTGCCAGCAGCTACGGACCAGGTGAAGCTTTCTTT.

The V and J genes are TRBV5-7 and TRBJ1-1, with no clear D. TRBV5-7 is known as an ORF, though its function is uncertain. Trimming removed 4 bases at V and 1 base at J, with 5 bases between. The CDR3 has 12 residues. The CDR3 loop reads CASSKENTEAFF. CDR3 bases: TGTGCCAGCAGCAAGGAGAACACTGAAGCTTTCTTT.

This chain connects TRBV7-8 to TRBJ1-2, with D tentatively TRBD1 (6 bases). Trimming removed 1 base at V and 8 bases at J, with 11 bases between. Germline V gives CDR1 SGHVS, CDR2 FQNEAQ. The CDR3 runs to 13 residues. The CDR3 DNA sequence: TGTGCCAGCAGCTTAGAACAGGGTCTGGGCTACACCTTC. Its translation: CASSLEQGLGYTF. The whole variable domain, remainder taken from reference TRBV7-8 and TRBJ1-2, is GAGVSQSPRYKVAKRGQDVALRCDPISGHVSLFWYQQALGQGPEFLTYFQNEAQLDKSGLPSDRFFAERPEGSVSTLKIQRTQQEDSAVYLCASSLEQGLGYTFGSGTRLTVV.

This chain uses TRBV28 with TRBJ1-4; D not certain. Germline CDR1 MDHEN, CDR2 SYDVKM. Trimming took off 2 bases at V and 10 bases at J, with 26 bases between the two ends. This CDR3 is built from 18 residues. For the CDR3, the DNA is TGTGCCAGCAGTTTAGATTCCTTTGATCCGTCCGGTATGCGAAAACTGTTTTTT. Translating it yields CASSLDSFDPSGMRKLFF.

Points on this clone: Other DNA sequences in the sample encode the same CDR3. V gene TRBV28 combines with J gene TRBJ1-2, with TRBD1 identical over 9 bases. The CDR3 is made up of 13 amino acids. V lost 3 bases, J lost 4 bases, and 0 bases stayed unmatched. The V gene's germline CDR1 is MDHEN and CDR2 SYDVKM. CDR3 sequence: CASSLDRGYGYTF. The CDR3, as DNA: TGTGCCAGCAGTTTGGACAGGGGCTATGGCTACACCTTC.

The V call is TRBV27, the J call TRBJ2-2, with 9 nucleotides matching TRBD1. J was trimmed by 4 bases and V by 4 bases; bases with no gene match: 4. The CDR3 runs 15 residues. Germline CDR1 reads MNHEY; CDR2 reads SMNVEV (reference sequence). CDR3 sequence reads: CASSYDRGATGELFF. CDR3 nucleotide sequence: TGTGCCAGCAGTTACGACAGGGGGGCCACCGGGGAGCTGTTTTTT.

The chain carries TRBV4-1 and TRBJ1-3; D is unresolved. Trimming left V 1 base short and J 0 bases short, with 7 bases between. CDR1 and CDR2 (germline): MGHRA, YSYEKL. The CDR3 sequence is 15 residues long. CDR3 residues: CASSQVDRSGNTIYF. For the CDR3, the DNA is TGCGCCAGCAGCCAAGTCGACCGCTCTGGAAACACCATATATTTT.

The sample holds one count of this clone. The chain joins TRBV29-1 to TRBJ1-2; the D gene is possibly TRBD1 (5 bases). The CDR3 consists of 12 residues. Trimming cost V 2 bases and J 5 bases, with 9 bases left between them. Germline values: CDR1 SQVTM, CDR2 ANQGSEA. This CDR3 reads CSVESSGYGYTF. The CDR3 nucleotides are TGCAGCGTTGAATCCTCAGGGTATGGCTACACCTTC. Together with reference TRBV29-1 and TRBJ1-2, the CDR3 gives the full variable domain: SAVISQKPSRDICQRGTSLTIQCQVDSQVTMMFWYRQQPGQSLTLIATANQGSEATYESGFVIDKFPISRPNLTFSTLTVSNMSPEDSSIYLCSVESSGYGYTFGSGTRLTVV.

This clone came up a few times. The chain joins TRBV28 to TRBJ1-4; TRBD1 aligns across 9 bases. Losses at the gene ends were 4 bases for V and 8 bases for J; bases not matched to a gene: 8. The CDR3 runs 15 residues. Looked up from germline, CDR1 is MDHEN and CDR2 is SYDVKM. The CDR3 protein is CASSSPGQGGEKLFF. CDR3 sequence (DNA): TGTGCCAGCAGTTCACCGGGACAGGGAGGAGAAAAACTGTTTTTT.

The chain has TRBV7-2 and TRBJ2-3; 7 bases agree with TRBD2. Per germline, CDR1 SGHTA and CDR2 FQGNSA. Trimming at V came to 4 bases and at J to 1 base, leaving 5 bases not matched to a gene. The CDR3 runs 15 residues. The CDR3 coding sequence is TGTGCCAGCAGCTGGGGGAGGGTGGGCACAGATACGCAGTATTTT. Protein: CASSWGRVGTDTQYF.

This chain joins TRBV14 and TRBJ2-7; no clear D gene. The CDR3 contains 13 residues. The germline gives CDR1 SGHDN, CDR2 FVKESK. Between the trimmed V and J ends, which lost 0 bases and 2 bases, there was a span of 5 bases. In DNA, the CDR3 is TGTGCCAGCAGCCAAGATCTCACCTACGAGCAGTACTTC. Translating gives CASSQDLTYEQYF.

The chain is built from TRBV7-8 and TRBJ1-1; D possibly corresponds to TRBD1 (5 bases). Per germline, CDR1 SGHVS and CDR2 FQNEAQ. Trimming cost V 1 base and J 8 bases, with 11 bases left between them. This CDR3 has 13 amino acids. CDR3: CASSLDRSREAFF. Here the CDR3 DNA reads TGTGCCAGCAGCTTAGACAGGTCCCGAGAAGCTTTCTTT.